The 10 T cell receptor beta chains below all came from one sample that was sequenced in a study of cytomegalovirus exposure and HLA in healthy donors. PCR was performed using 60 Vbeta and 13 Jbeta primers. The repertoire was sequenced with immunoSEQ multiplex PCR; TCRdb's copy has only in-frame clones and lacks some. Of under 150,000 clones detected, around 84% appear once; the ten largest clones hold roughly 2.6%. Sequencing was done on a sample of PBMCs. These receptors were collected from a man aged 45 to 65 in good health and CMV-seronegative.

This clone has a handful of counts. This chain connects TRBV6-1 to TRBJ1-4; perhaps TRBD1 as D (5 bases). Between the trimmed V and J ends, which lost 4 bases and 6 bases, there was a span of 12 bases. This CDR3 has 14 residues. The germline CDR1 and CDR2 sequences are MNHNS and SASEGT. The CDR3 spells CASSVGGSDEKLFF. CDR3 bases: TGTGCCAGCAGTGTCGGGGGGTCGGATGAAAAACTGTTTTTT.

This clone was found once. V usage is TRBV7-9 and J usage is TRBJ1-4; a possible D gene is TRBD1 (6 bases). The CDR3 covers 14 residues. V lost 2 bases to trimming and J lost 4 bases, with 8 bases between them. The germline CDR1 and CDR2 sequences are SEHNR and FQNEAQ (reference sequence). CDR3 residues: CASSLTGLNEKLFF. CDR3 nucleotides: TGTGCCAGCAGCTTAACAGGGCTTAATGAAAAACTGTTTTTT.

V is TRBV5-1 and J is TRBJ1-1; perhaps TRBD1 as D (5 bases). CDR1 and CDR2 (germline): SGHRS, YFSETQ. The CDR3 loop spans 14 amino acids. Trimming pared 3 bases from V and 5 bases from J, leaving 14 bases between. In DNA, the CDR3 is TGCGCCAGCAGCTCCGGTATGGGGCAGACTGAAGCTTTCTTT. Protein sequence: CASSSGMGQTEAFF.

The CDR3 is CASGSSWSSSYEQYF. CDR3 coding DNA: TGTGCTAGTGGTTCCAGTTGGAGCAGCTCCTACGAGCAGTACTTC. The genes are TRBV12-5 and TRBJ2-7; D remains ambiguous. The CDR3 spans 15 residues. Per the germline V gene, CDR1 is LGHNT and CDR2 is FRNRAP. V was clipped by 4 bases and J by 0 bases, with 13 bases between them.

The chain employs TRBV9 and TRBJ2-7; the D gene is possibly TRBD2 (6 bases). CDR1 and CDR2 from the germline V gene are SGDLS and YYNGEE. The CDR3 is made up of 13 amino acids. The V gene lost 3 bases and the J gene lost 2 bases, with 9 bases spanning the gap. CDR3: CASSGGDTYEQYF. CDR3 DNA sequence: TGTGCCAGCAGCGGGGGGGATACCTACGAGCAGTACTTC.

The chain has TRBV18 and TRBJ1-1; D is possibly TRBD1 (5 bases). This CDR3 is 17 amino acids long. Germline V gene lookup returns CDR1 KGHSH and CDR2 LQKENI. With 1 base removed from V and 6 bases from J, the gap between germline ends came to 21 bases. DNA for the CDR3: TGTGCCAGCTCACCACTTATGCCGGGGGAATGGTCCTCTGAAGCTTTCTTT. This sequence encodes CASSPLMPGEWSSEAFF. The full variable domain, rest sourced from reference TRBV18 and TRBJ1-1, is NAGVMQNPRHLVRRRGQEARLRCSPMKGHSHVYWYRQLPEEGLKFMVYLQKENIIDESGMPKERFSAEFPKEGPSILRIQQVVRGDSAAYFCASSPLMPGEWSSEAFFGQGTRLTVV.

V and J are TRBV2 and TRBJ2-7, with D unclear. Germline lookup yields CDR1 SNHLY and CDR2 FYNNEI. V dropped 2 bases and J dropped 2 bases, with 7 bases sitting between them. The CDR3 is 13 residues long. The CDR3 bases are TGTGCCAGCAGTGAACGCCACACCTACGAGCAGTACTTC. Its protein is CASSERHTYEQYF. The full variable domain, rest sourced from reference TRBV2 and TRBJ2-7, is EPEVTQTPSHQVTQMGQEVILRCVPISNHLYFYWYRQILGQKVEFLVSFYNNEISEKSEIFDDQFSVERPDGSNFTLKIRSTKLEDSAMYFCASSERHTYEQYFGPGTRLTVT.

CDR3: CASSLRTSGNTDTQYF. CDR3 nucleotides: TGTGCCAGCAGCTTACGGACTAGCGGGAACACAGATACGCAGTATTTT. The V gene is TRBV5-4, the J gene TRBJ2-3, with 12 bases that match TRBD2. The germline V gene encodes CDR1 SGHNT and CDR2 YYREEE (reference sequence). Trimming took 2 bases from V and 2 from J; bases not matched to a gene: 3. The CDR3 spans 16 residues.

J is TRBJ2-5 and V is TRBV4-1; TRBD2 aligns across 13 bases. Germline V gives CDR1 MGHRA, CDR2 YSYEKL. Trimming at V came to 3 bases and at J to 5 bases, leaving 9 bases not matched to a gene. The CDR3 contains 17 residues. CDR3 amino acids: CASSQQGGLAGRETQYF. Written as DNA, the CDR3 is TGCGCCAGCAGCCAGCAAGGGGGACTAGCGGGGAGGGAGACCCAGTACTTC.

The CDR3 spells CASSLGTSGYNEQFF. CDR3 coding DNA: TGTGCCAGCAGCTTAGGGACTAGCGGTTACAATGAGCAGTTCTTC. This chain joins TRBV11-2 and TRBJ2-1, with TRBD2 identical over 10 bases. V lost 1 base, J lost 4 bases, and 1 base stayed unmatched. CDR1 SGHAT and CDR2 FQNNGV come from the germline V gene. The CDR3 totals 15 residues.